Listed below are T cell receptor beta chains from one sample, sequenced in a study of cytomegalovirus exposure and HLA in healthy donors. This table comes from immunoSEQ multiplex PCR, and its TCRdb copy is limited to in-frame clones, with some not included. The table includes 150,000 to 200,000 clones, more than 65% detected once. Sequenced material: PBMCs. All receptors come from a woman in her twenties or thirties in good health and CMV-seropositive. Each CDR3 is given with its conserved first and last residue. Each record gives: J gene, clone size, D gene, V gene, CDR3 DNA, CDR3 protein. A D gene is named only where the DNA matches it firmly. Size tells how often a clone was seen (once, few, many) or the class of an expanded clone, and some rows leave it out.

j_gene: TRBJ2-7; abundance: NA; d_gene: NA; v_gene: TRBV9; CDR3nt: TGTGCCAGCAGCCCAAATTCGGGCGAGCAGTACTTC; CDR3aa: CASSPNSGEQYF
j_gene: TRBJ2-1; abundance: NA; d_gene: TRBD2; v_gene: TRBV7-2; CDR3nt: TGTGCCAGCAGCACCTCCGGACTAGCGGGAAAGGAGCAGTTCTTC; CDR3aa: CASSTSGLAGKEQFF
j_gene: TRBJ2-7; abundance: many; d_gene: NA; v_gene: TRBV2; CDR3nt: TGTGCCAGCAGCGCGGGACGGAGAAATAGTATGTACGAGCAGTACTTC; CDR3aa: CASSAGRRNSMYEQYF
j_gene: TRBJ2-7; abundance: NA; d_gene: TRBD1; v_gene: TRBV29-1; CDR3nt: TGCAGCGTTGAAGCAGGGGGCCACGAGCAGTACTTC; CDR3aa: CSVEAGGHEQYF
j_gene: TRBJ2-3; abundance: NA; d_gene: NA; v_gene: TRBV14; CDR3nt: TGTGCCAGCAGCCAAAACTTGAGGTCCACAGATACGCAGTATTTT; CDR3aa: CASSQNLRSTDTQYF
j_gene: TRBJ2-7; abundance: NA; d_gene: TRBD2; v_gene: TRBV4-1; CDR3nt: TGCGCCAGCAGCCAACACTCTAGCGGGGGGTACTACGAGCAGTACTTC; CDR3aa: CASSQHSSGGYYEQYF
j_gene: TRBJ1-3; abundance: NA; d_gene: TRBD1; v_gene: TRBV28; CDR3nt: TGTGCCAGCAGCCCAGGGGGCTCTGGAAACACCATATATTTT; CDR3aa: CASSPGGSGNTIYF
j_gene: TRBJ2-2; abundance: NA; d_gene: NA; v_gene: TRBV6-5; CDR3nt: TGTGCCAGCAGTAGGGAGTACACCGGGGAGCTGTTTTTT; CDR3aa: CASSREYTGELFF
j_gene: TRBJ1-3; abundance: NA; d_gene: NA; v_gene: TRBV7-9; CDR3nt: TGTGCCAGCAGCTCTACTGGAAACACCATATATTTT; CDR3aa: CASSSTGNTIYF
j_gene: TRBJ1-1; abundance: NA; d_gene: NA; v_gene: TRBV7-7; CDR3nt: TGTGCTAGCAGCCGGGACTTGAACACTGAAGCTTTCTTT; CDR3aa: CASSRDLNTEAFF
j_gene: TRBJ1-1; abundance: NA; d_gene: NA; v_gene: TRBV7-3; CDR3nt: TGTGCCAGCAGCTTAAAGGGAGTCAGTTCTAGCACTGAAGCTTTCTTT; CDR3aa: CASSLKGVSSSTEAFF
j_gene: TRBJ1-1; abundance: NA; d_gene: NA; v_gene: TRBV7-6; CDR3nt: TGTGCCAGCAGCCCGATGGAGTTAGGGAACACTGAAGCTTTCTTT; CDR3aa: CASSPMELGNTEAFF
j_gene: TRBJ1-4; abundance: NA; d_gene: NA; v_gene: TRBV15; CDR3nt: TGTGCCACCAGCAAAAGAGGGTTTGGCACAGAGCATGAAAAACTGTTTTTT; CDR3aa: CATSKRGFGTEHEKLFF
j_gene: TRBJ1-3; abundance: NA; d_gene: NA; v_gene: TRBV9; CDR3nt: TGTGCCAGCAGTGAAAGAGGAGGGCTTCACACCATATATTTT; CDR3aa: CASSERGGLHTIYF
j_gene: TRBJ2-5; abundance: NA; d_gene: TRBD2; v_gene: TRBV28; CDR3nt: TGTGCCAGCAGTACTAGCGGGACCCGCCAAGAGACCCAGTACTTC; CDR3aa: CASSTSGTRQETQYF
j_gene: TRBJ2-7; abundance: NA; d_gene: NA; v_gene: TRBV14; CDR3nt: TGTGCCAGCAGCCAAGGGGTCGGCAGGATCTCCTACGAGCAGTACTTC; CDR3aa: CASSQGVGRISYEQYF
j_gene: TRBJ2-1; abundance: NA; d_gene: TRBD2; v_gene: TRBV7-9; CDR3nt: TGTGCCAGCAGCGCAAGCGGGGCCTCCTACAATGAGCAGTTCTTC; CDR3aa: CASSASGASYNEQFF
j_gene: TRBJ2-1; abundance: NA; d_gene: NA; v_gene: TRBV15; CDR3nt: TGTGCCACCAGTACGACCAGGACGAGGGTTTTCTTC; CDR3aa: CATSTTRTRVFF
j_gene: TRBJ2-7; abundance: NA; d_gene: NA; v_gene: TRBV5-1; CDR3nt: TGCGCCAGCAGTATCCGCGTTTCGAGCGAGCAGTACTTC; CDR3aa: CASSIRVSSEQYF
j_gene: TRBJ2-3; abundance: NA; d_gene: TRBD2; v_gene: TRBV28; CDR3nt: TGTGCCAGCAGTAGCTTCCCGGGACTAGAAGTAGTCCTAGATACGCAGTATTTT; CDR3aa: CASSSFPGLEVVLDTQYF
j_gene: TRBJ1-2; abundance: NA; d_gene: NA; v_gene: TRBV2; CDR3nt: TGTGCCAGCAGTGACCGTGTCTATGGCTACACCTTC; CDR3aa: CASSDRVYGYTF
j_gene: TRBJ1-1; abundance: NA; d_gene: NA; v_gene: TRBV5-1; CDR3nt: TGCGCCAGCAGCCCTGGGGAGTCTGAAGCTTTCTTT; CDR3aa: CASSPGESEAFF
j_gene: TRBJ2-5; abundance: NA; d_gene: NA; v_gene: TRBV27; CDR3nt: TGTGCCAGCAGTTCTCACAGGTTGGGGACCCAGTACTTC; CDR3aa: CASSSHRLGTQYF
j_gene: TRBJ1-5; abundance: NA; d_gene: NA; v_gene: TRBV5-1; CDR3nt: TGCGCCAGCAGCTTGGAGGTTGTGGGGGCCGGGCAGCCCCAGCATTTT; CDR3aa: CASSLEVVGAGQPQHF
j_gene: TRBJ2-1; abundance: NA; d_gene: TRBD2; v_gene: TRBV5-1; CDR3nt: TGCGCCAGCAGCTTCGACCCTAGCGGGTCATCGCACAATGAGCAGTTCTTC; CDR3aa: CASSFDPSGSSHNEQFF
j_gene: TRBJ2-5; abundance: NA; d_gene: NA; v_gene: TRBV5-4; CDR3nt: TGTGCCAGCAGCTTGGTGGCAGAACAAGAGACCCAGTACTTC; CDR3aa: CASSLVAEQETQYF
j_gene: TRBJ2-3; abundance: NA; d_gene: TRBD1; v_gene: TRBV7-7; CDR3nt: TGTGCTAGCAGCTTAGGGACAGGGAATCGGGATACGCAGTATTTT; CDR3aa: CASSLGTGNRDTQYF
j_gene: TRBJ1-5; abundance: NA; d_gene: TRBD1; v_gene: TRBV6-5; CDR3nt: TGTGCCAGCAGTCACACCCGGACAGGGAATCAGCCCCAGCATTTT; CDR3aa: CASSHTRTGNQPQHF
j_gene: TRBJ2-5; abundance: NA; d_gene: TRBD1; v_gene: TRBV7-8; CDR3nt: TGTGCCAGCAGCCGGGGACAGGGGTCGCAAGAGACCCAGTACTTC; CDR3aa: CASSRGQGSQETQYF
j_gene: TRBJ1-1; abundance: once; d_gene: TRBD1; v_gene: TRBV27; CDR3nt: TGTGCCAGCAGTTTATCCGGGACAGGCAACACTGAAGCTTTCTTT; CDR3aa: CASSLSGTGNTEAFF
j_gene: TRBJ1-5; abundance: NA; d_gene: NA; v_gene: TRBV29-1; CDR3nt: TGCAGCGGGGCCTTTAGGAATCAGCCCCAGCATTTT; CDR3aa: CSGAFRNQPQHF
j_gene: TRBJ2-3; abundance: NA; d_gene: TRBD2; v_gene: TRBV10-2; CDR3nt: TGCGCCAGCAGTGAGTCGAGGCTAGCGGGCCGCACAGATACGCAGTATTTT; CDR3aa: CASSESRLAGRTDTQYF
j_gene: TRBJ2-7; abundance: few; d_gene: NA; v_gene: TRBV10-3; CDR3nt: TGTGCCATCAGTGATTCTCCGCAGGGCGTCCCACTCTACGAGCAGTACTTC; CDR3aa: CAISDSPQGVPLYEQYF
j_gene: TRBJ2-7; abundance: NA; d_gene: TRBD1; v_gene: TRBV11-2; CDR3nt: TGTGCCAGCAGCTTCGGGACAGGTCGGGAGCAGTACTTC; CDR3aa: CASSFGTGREQYF
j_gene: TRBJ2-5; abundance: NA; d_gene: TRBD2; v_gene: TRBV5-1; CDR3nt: TGCGCCAGCAGCTTGAGGGGACTGGGGGGGGAGACCCAGTACTTC; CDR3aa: CASSLRGLGGETQYF
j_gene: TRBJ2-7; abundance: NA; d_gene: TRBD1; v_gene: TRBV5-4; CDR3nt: TGTGCCAGCAGCTCTACAGGGGGCTGGAAAAACGAGCAGTACTTC; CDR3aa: CASSSTGGWKNEQYF
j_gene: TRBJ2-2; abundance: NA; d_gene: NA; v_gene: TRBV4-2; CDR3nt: TGTGCCAGCAGCCAAGAGGGGGGTGGCACCGGGGAGCTGTTTTTT; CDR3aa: CASSQEGGGTGELFF
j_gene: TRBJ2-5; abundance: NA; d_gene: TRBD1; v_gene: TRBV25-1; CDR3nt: TGTGCCAGCGGAAGACAGGGGTTGGAGACCCAGTACTTC; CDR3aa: CASGRQGLETQYF
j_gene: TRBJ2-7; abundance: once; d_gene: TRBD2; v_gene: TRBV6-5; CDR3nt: TGTGCCAGCAGTTTGACTAGCGGGATCTACGAGCAGTACTTC; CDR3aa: CASSLTSGIYEQYF
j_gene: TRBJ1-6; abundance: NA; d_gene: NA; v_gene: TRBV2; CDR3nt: TGTGCCAGCAGAGTGTCAACAGGGAATTCACCCCTCCACTTT; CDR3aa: CASRVSTGNSPLHF
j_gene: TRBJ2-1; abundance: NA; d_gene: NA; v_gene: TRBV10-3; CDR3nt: TGTGCCATCCTGAGCTTCGCCTACAATGAGCAGTTCTTC; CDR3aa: CAILSFAYNEQFF
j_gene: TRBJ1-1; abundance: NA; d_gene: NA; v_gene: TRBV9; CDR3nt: TGTGCCAGCACCAGAGTGGGCTCAGGGAAAGCTTTCTTT; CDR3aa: CASTRVGSGKAFF
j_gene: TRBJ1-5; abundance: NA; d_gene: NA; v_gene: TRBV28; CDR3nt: TGTGCCAGCAGTCTCACAGAAATCGGTAATCAGCCCCAGCATTTT; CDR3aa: CASSLTEIGNQPQHF
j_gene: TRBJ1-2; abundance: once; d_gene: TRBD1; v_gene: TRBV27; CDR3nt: TGTGCCAGCACTACTCAGGGACAGCCAGGTGGCTACACCTTC; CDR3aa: CASTTQGQPGGYTF
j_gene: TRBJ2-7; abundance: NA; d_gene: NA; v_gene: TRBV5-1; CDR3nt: TGCGCCAGCAGCTCGGGACTCTCCTACGAGCAGTACTTC; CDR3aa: CASSSGLSYEQYF
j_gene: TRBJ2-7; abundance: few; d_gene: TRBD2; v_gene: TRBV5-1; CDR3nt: TGCGCCAGCAGCTTAGTAGCGGGAGCCTACGAGCAGTACTTC; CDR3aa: CASSLVAGAYEQYF
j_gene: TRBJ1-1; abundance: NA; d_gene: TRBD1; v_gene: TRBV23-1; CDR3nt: TGCGCCAGCAGGCCCTCCGGACAGGGGGATTCTCTCGAAGCTTTCTTT; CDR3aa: CASRPSGQGDSLEAFF
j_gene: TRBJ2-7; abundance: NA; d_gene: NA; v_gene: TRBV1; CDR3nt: TGCACCAGCAGCCAAGGGCCCTACGAGCAGTACTTC; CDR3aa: CTSSQGPYEQYF
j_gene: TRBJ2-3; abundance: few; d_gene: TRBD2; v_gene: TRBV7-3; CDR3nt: TGTGCCAGCAGCACTAGCGGGGGCTCGGATACGCAGTATTTT; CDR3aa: CASSTSGGSDTQYF